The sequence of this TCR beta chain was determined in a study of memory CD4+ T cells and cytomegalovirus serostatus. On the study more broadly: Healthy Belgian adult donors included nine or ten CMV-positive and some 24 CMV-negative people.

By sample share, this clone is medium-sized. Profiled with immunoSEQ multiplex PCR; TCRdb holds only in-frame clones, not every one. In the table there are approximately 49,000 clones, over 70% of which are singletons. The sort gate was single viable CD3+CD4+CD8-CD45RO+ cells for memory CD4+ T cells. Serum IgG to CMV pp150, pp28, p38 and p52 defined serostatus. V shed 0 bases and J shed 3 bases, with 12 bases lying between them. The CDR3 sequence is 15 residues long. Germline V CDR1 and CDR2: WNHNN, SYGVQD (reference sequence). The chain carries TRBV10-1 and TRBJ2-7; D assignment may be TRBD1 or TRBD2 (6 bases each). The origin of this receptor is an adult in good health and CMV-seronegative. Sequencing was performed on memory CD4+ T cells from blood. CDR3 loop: CASSESRKGGYEQYF. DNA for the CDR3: TGCGCCAGCAGTGAGTCTCGGAAGGGGGGCTACGAGCAGTACTTC.